The TCR delta chain under discussion was sequenced for a study of gamma-delta chains in newborns, infants, children. Study summary: Polyclonal expansion of innate γδ T cells after birth follows microbial exposure.

TCRdb used CATT to re-call clones from the reads. The table shows 2,500 to 3,000 delta-chain clones, with about 45% occurring only once. Remarks on this clone: This sequence may be a read error, since a much larger clone differs from it by one base.

The CDR3 covers 22 residues. V trimming: 0 bases; J trimming: 0 bases; junction bases outside the gene matches: 25. Germline loops: CDR1 NSMFDY, CDR2 ISSIKDK. This sequence originates from a child who received the measles vaccine. This chain links TRAV29/DV5 with TRDJ1, with 8 positions matching TRDD3. Material: blood, obtained at baseline. The CDR3 loop reads CAASGGLPSIPYWGAYTDKLIF. In DNA, the CDR3 is TGTGCAGCAAGCGGAGGGCTTCCCTCAATACCGTACTGGGGGGCGTACACCGATAAACTCATCTTT.